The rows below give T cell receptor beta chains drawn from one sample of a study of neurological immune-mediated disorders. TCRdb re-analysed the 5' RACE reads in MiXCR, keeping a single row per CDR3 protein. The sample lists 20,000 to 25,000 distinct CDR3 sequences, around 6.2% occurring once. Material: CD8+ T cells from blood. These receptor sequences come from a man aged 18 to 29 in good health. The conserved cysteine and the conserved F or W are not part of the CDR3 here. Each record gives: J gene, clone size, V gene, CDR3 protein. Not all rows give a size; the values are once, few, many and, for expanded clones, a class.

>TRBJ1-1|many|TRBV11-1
ASSLAGNRNTEAF
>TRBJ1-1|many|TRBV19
ASSTTGNTEAF
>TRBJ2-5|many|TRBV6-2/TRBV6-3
ASSRPNDKEYPGQETQY
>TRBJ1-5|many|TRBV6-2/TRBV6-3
ASSYGQAHQPQH
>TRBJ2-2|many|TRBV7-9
ARLPVSEGTGELF
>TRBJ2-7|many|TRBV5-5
ASSLGTGGNEQY
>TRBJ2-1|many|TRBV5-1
ASSASGGYNEQF
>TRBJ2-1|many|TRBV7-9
ASSFWTDRDEQF
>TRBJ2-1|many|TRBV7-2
ASSGSGGALNEQF
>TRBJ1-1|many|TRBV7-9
ASVLGFGTGNTEAF
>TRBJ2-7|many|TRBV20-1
SANQDRPYEQY
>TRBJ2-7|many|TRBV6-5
ASSYSGGGYEQY
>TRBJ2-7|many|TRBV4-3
ASSQDLASYEQY
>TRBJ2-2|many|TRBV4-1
ASSLSGGAPGELF
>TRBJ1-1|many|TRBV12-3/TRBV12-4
ASNLGGENTEAF
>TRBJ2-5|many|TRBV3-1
ASSHGQGSKETQY
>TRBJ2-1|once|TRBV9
ASSIKSGIDEQF
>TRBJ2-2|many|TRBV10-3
AISEPSGAANTGELF
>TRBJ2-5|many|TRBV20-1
SARDGTYQETQY
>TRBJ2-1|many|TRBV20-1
SASIGTSVYNEQF
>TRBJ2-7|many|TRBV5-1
ASSLESSNEQY
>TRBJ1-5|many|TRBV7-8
ASSQPPGQPQH
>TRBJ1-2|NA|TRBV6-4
PSSEGQGVYGYT
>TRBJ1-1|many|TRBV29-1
SATPGGYGTEAF
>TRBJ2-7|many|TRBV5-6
ASSLSGTDAYEQY
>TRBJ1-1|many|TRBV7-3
ASSHYSSEAF
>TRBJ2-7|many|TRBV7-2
ASSWWGLAGPYEQY
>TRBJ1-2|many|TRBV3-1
ASSQDMRVDYGYT
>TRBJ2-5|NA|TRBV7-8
ASQLIPQETQY
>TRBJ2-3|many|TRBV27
ASRARDSNYLGTDTQY
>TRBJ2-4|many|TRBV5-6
ASSLRDRRAKNIQY
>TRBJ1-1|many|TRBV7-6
ASSANPGQGLGTEAF
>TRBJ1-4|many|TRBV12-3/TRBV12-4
ASHAGVGEMRGKLF
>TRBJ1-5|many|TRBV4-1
ASSQDSGSNQPQH
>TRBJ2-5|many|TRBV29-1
SVEGGVVETQY
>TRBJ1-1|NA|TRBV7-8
ASSLSSPTKGETEAF
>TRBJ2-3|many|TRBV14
ATSGSGNTQY
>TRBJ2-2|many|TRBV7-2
ASSETGTSGNTGELF
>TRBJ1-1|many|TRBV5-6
ASSPTSGNTEAF
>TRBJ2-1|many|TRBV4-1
ASSQDLTGFEQF
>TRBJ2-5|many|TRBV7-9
ASSSFRDRQETQY
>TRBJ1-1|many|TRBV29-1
SVDLGAQNTEAF
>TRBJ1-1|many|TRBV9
ASSAGLLNTEAF
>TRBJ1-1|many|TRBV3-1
ASSHGRQLNVHTEAF
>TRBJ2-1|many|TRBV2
ASSRQAAPYNEQF
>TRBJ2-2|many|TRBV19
ASLTVTGELF
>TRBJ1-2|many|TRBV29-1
SVEDMQGANSLSYGYT